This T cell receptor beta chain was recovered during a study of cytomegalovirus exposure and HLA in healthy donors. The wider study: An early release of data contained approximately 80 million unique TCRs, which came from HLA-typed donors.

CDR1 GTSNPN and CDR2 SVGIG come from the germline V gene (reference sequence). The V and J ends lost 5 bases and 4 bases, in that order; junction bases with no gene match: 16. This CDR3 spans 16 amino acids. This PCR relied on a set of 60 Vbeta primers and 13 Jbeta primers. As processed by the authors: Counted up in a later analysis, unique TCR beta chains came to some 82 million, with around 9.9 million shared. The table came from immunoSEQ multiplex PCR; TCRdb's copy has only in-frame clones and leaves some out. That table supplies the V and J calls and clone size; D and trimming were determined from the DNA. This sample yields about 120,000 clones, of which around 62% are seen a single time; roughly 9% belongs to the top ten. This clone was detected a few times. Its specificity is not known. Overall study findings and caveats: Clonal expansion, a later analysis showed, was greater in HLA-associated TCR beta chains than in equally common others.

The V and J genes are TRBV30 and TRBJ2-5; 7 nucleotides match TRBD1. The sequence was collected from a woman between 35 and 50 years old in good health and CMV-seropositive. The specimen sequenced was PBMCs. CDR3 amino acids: CAWGVLDRVVIETQYF. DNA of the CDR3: TGTGCCTGGGGGGTTTTAGACAGGGTGGTAATAGAGACCCAGTACTTC.